This record concerns one TCR beta chain sequence. Germline CDR1 is SNHLY and CDR2 is FYNNEI. V lost 10 bases and J lost 2; bases outside the gene matches: 15. This CDR3 is 19 amino acids long. The data were obtained in a study of T-cell memory formation after mild COVID-19. TCR alpha and TCR beta cDNA libraries carrying sample barcodes and UMIs came from 5'RACE with constant-segment primers. One entry per CDR3 protein, called by TCRdb with MiXCR from the 5' RACE reads. Of about 430,000 distinct CDR3 sequences listed, about 24% were seen once; the top ten hold 8.5% to 10%. This TCR derives from an adult woman who had mild COVID-19 (a few samples of this study predate the infection). Cell type and time point are not known. Material: PBMCs or a T cell subset sorted from them (not recorded which). The J gene is TRBJ2-3, the V gene TRBV2; 16 positions match TRBD2. CDR3 DNA sequence: TGTGCCATCGGTCCCGGGACTAGCGGGGGGGCGTCTATCACAGATACGCAGTATTTT. Its translation: CAIGPGTSGGASITDTQYF.